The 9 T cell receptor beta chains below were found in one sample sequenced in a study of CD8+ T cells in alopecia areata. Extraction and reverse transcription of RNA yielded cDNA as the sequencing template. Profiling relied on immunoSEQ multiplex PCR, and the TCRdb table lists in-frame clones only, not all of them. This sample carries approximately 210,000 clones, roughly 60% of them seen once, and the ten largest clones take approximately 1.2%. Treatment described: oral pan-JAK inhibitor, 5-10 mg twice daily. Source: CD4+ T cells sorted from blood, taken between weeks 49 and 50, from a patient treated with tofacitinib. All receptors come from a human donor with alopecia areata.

CDR3 sequence: CASSVDLDRAYGYTF. CDR3 DNA sequence: TGTGCCAGCAGCGTAGATCTGGACAGGGCGTATGGCTACACCTTC. This chain joins TRBV9 and TRBJ1-2; 8 bases fit TRBD1. J gave up 5 bases and V 0 bases, and 6 bases lay outside the gene matches. The CDR3 covers 15 residues. Per germline, CDR1 SGDLS and CDR2 YYNGEE. The full variable domain, rest sourced from reference TRBV9 and TRBJ1-2, is DSGVTQTPKHLITATGQRVTLRCSPRSGDLSVYWYQQSLDQGLQFLIQYYNGEERAKGNILERFSAQQFPDLHSELNLSSLELGDSALYFCASSVDLDRAYGYTFGSGTRLTVV.

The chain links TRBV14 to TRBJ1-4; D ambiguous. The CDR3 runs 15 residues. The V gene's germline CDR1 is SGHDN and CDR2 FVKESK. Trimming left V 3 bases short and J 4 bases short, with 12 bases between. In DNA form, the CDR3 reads TGTGCCAGCAGCCATGATCGTGGACTTAATGAAAAACTGTTTTTT. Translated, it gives CASSHDRGLNEKLFF.

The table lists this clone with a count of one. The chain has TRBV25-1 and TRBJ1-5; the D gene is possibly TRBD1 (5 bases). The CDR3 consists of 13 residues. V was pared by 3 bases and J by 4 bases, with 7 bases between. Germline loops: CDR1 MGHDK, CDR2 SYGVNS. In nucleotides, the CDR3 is TGTGCCAGCAGTGACAGGGCTAATCAGCCCCAGCATTTT. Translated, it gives CASSDRANQPQHF.

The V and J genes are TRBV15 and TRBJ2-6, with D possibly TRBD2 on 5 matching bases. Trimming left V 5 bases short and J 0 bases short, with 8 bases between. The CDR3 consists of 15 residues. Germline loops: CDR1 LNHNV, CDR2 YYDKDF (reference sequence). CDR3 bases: TGTGCCACCAGCGGAGGTTACTCTGGGGCCAACGTCCTGACTTTC. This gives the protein CATSGGYSGANVLTF.

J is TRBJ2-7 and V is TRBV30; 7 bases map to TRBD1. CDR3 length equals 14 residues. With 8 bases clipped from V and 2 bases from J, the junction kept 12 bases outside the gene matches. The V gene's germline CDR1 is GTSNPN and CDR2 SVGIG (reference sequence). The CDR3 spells CAAKNPDRPYEQYF. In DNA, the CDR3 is TGTGCCGCCAAAAACCCGGACAGGCCCTACGAGCAGTACTTC.

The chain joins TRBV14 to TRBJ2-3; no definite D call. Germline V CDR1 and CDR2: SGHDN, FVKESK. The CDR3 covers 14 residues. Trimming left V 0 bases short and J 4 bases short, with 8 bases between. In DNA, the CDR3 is TGTGCCAGCAGCCAAGACCTCAGAGCAGATACGCAGTATTTT. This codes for CASSQDLRADTQYF.

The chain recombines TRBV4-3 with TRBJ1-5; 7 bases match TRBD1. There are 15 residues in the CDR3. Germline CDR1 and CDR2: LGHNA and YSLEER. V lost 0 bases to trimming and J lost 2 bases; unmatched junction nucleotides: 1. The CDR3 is CASSQDGTGNQPQHF. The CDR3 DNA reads TGCGCCAGCAGCCAAGACGGGACAGGCAATCAGCCCCAGCATTTT.

The CDR3 DNA sequence: TGCGCCAGCAGCCCTAGCAGCGATCCTCTTAATTCACCCCTCCACTTT. It yields the protein CASSPSSDPLNSPLHF. The rearrangement joins TRBV5-1 to TRBJ1-6; D unresolved. Germline V gene sequence: CDR1 SGHRS, CDR2 YFSETQ. This CDR3 is built from 16 residues. The V and J ends lost 4 bases and 6 bases respectively, with 17 bases between them.

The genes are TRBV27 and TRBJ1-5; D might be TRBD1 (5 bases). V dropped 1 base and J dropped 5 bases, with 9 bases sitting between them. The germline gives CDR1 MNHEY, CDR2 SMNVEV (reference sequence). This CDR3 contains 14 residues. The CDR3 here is CASSLFAGDQPQHF. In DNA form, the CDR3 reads TGTGCCAGCAGTTTATTTGCGGGGGATCAGCCCCAGCATTTT.